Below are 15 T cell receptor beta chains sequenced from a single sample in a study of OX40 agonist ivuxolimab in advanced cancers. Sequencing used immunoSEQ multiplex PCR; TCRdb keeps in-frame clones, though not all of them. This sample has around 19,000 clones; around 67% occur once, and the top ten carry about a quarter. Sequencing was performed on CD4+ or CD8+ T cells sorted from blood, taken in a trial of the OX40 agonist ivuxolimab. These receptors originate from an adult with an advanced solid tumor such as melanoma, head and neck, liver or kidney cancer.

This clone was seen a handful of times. The CDR3 sequence is CASSVAQGGEMNTEAFF. Written as DNA, the CDR3 is TGTGCCAGCAGCGTAGCTCAAGGGGGCGAAATGAACACTGAAGCTTTCTTT. The chain links TRBV9 to TRBJ1-1, with 7 bases matching TRBD1. CDR1 and CDR2 (germline): SGDLS, YYNGEE. Trimming removed 0 bases from V and 0 bases from J; junction bases left unmatched: 8. CDR3 length: 17 amino acids.

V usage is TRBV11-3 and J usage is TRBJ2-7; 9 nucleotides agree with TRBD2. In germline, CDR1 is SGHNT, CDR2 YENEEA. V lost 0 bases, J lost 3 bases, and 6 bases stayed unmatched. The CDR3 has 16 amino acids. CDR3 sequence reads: CASSLEQASGDYEQYF. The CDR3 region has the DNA TGTGCCAGCAGCTTAGAACAGGCTAGCGGGGACTACGAGCAGTACTTC.

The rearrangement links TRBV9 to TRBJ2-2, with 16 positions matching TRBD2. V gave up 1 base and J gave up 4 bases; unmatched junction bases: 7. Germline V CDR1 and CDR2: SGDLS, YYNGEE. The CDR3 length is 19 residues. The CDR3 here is CASSVLGLAGGPSTGELFF. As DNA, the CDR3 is TGTGCCAGCAGCGTACTGGGACTAGCGGGAGGGCCGAGCACCGGGGAGCTGTTTTTT.

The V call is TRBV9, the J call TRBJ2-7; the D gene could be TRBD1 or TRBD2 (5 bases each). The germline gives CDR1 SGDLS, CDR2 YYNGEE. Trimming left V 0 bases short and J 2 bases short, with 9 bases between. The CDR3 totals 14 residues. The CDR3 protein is CASSVGDGPYEQYF. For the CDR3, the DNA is TGTGCCAGCAGCGTAGGGGACGGACCCTACGAGCAGTACTTC. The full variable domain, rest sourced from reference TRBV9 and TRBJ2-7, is DSGVTQTPKHLITATGQRVTLRCSPRSGDLSVYWYQQSLDQGLQFLIQYYNGEERAKGNILERFSAQQFPDLHSELNLSSLELGDSALYFCASSVGDGPYEQYFGPGTRLTVT.

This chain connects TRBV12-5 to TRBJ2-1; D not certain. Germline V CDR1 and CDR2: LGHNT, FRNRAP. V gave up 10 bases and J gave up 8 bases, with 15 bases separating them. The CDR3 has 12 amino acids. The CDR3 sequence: CATPLSVHEQFF. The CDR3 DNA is TGTGCTACCCCGCTCAGCGTACATGAGCAGTTCTTC.

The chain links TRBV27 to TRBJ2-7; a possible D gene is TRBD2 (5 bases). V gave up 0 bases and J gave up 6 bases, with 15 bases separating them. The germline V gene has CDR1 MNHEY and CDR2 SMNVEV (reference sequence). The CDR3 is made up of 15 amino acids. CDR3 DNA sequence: TGTGCCAGCAGTTTATCCGGGGAAGGGAGTTTCGAGCAGTACTTC. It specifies CASSLSGEGSFEQYF.

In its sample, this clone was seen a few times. The DNA of the CDR3 is TGTGCCTGGAGTGTGCACGTGAACACTGAAGCTTTCTTT. As protein: CAWSVHVNTEAFF. The rearrangement joins TRBV30 to TRBJ1-1; D uncertain. The germline V and J ends were trimmed by 0 bases and 0 bases, with 5 bases remaining between them. The CDR3 contains 13 residues. The V gene's germline CDR1 is GTSNPN and CDR2 SVGIG (reference sequence).

The CDR3 is CASSLDRGPGNTIYF. DNA for the CDR3: TGCGCCAGCAGCCTGGACAGGGGGCCTGGAAACACCATATATTTT. The chain has TRBV5-1 and TRBJ1-3; 11 nucleotides align to TRBD1. CDR3 length: 15 amino acids. After removal of 4 bases from V and 2 bases from J, the junction contained 2 bases not matched to a gene. Germline V CDR1 and CDR2: SGHRS, YFSETQ.

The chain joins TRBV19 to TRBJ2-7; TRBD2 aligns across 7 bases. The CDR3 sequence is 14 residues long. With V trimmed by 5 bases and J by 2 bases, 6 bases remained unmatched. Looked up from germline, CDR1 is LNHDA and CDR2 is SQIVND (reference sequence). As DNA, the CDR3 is TGTGCCAGTAGTCGGGACGCGGGGGCCTACGAGCAGTACTTC. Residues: CASSRDAGAYEQYF.

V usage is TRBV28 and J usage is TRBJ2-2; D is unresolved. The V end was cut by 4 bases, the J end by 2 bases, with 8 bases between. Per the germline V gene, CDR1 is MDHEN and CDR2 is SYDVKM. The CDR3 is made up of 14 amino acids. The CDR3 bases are TGTGCCAGCAGTTATTACAGAAACACCGGGGAGCTGTTTTTT. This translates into CASSYYRNTGELFF.

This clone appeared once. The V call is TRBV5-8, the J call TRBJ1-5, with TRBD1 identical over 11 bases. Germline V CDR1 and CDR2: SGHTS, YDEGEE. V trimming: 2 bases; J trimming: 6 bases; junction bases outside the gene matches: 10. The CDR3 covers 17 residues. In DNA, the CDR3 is TGTGCCAGCAGCTTTAGGACAGGGGGCGGGAATGGTCAGCCCCAGCATTTT. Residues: CASSFRTGGGNGQPQHF.

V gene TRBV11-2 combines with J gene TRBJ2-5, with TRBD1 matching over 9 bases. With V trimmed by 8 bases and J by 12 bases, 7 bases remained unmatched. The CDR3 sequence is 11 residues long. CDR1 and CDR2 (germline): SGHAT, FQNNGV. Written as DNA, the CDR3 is TGTGCCAGCCGGGACAGGGAATGTAAGTACTTC. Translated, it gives CASRDRECKYF.

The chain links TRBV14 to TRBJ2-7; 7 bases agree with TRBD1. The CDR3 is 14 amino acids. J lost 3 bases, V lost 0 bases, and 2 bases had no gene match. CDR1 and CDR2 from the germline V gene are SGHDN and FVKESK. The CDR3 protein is CASSQETGYYEQYF. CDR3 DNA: TGTGCCAGCAGCCAAGAGACAGGGTACTACGAGCAGTACTTC.

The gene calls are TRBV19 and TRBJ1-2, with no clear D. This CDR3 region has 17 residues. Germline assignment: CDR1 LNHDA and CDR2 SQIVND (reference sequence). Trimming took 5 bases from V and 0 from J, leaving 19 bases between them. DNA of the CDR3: TGTGCCAGTAGTCCCACCACTGGCTACTCAGCTAACTATGGCTACACCTTC. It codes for CASSPTTGYSANYGYTF.

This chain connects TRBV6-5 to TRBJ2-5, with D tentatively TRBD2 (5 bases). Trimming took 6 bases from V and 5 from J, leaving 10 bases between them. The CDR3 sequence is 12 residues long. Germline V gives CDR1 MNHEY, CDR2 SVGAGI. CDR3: CASRPERETQYF. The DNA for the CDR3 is TGTGCCAGCAGACCCGAGCGGGAGACCCAGTACTTC.